The 15 T cell receptor beta chains listed next were all sequenced from one sample in a study of OX40 agonist ivuxolimab in advanced cancers. Sequencing was performed with immunoSEQ multiplex PCR; in TCRdb, only in-frame clones are kept and a portion is missing. The table lists around 110,000 clones, approximately 89% of them singletons. This material consisted of CD4+ or CD8+ T cells sorted from blood, taken in a trial of the OX40 agonist ivuxolimab. The receptors derive from an adult with an advanced solid tumor such as melanoma, head and neck, liver or kidney cancer.

J is TRBJ2-1 and V is TRBV18, with D perhaps matching TRBD1 or TRBD2 (6 bases each). V was trimmed by 2 bases and J by 5 bases, leaving 13 bases between them. The CDR3 loop spans 15 amino acids. Germline V gene sequence: CDR1 KGHSH, CDR2 LQKENI. CDR3 residues: CASSPGPGAHNEQFF. The CDR3 DNA sequence: TGTGCCAGCTCACCAGGGCCGGGGGCCCACAATGAGCAGTTCTTC. The full variable domain, with the rest looked up from reference TRBV18 and TRBJ2-1, is NAGVMQNPRHLVRRRGQEARLRCSPMKGHSHVYWYRQLPEEGLKFMVYLQKENIIDESGMPKERFSAEFPKEGPSILRIQQVVRGDSAAYFCASSPGPGAHNEQFFGPGTRLTVL.

This clone has only a few counts. The chain links TRBV5-1 to TRBJ1-2; 7 positions agree with TRBD1. The ends lost 0 bases at V and 6 bases at J; junction bases unmatched: 2. Germline V gives CDR1 SGHRS, CDR2 YFSETQ. The CDR3 consists of 13 residues. CDR3: CASSLGQGDGYTF. Written as DNA, the CDR3 is TGCGCCAGCAGCTTGGGACAGGGAGATGGCTACACCTTC.

This sequence joins TRBV19 and TRBJ1-2; 8 nucleotides agree with TRBD1. The germline V gene has CDR1 LNHDA and CDR2 SQIVND (reference sequence). There are 15 residues in the CDR3. V shed 5 bases and J 10 bases; nucleotides not matched to a gene: 15. CDR3: CASSLRDRRSGDYTF. Here the CDR3 DNA reads TGTGCCAGTAGTCTGAGGGACAGGAGGTCTGGAGACTACACCTTC.

This chain uses TRBV10-2 with TRBJ1-5, with TRBD1 as a possible D gene (5 bases). V lost 4 bases and J 0 bases, leaving 10 bases between the germline ends. The CDR3 has 15 residues. The germline CDR1 and CDR2 sequences are WSHSY and SAAADI. CDR3 DNA sequence: TGCGCCAGCAGTGCCGGGACCGGTAGCAATCAGCCCCAGCATTTT. Translated: CASSAGTGSNQPQHF.

This clone was seen more than once but under ten times. CDR3 residues: CATSSEPLRGLANEKLFF. In nucleotides, the CDR3 is TGTGCCACCAGCAGTGAACCCCTCAGAGGCCTGGCTAATGAAAAACTGTTTTTT. The chain recombines TRBV15 with TRBJ1-4; D gene unclear. This CDR3 spans 18 amino acids. Germline V gene lookup returns CDR1 LNHNV and CDR2 YYDKDF (reference sequence). Trimming shortened V by 3 bases and J by 3 bases, and 20 bases separated the two germline ends.

The V and J genes are TRBV6-1 and TRBJ2-3; D remains ambiguous. The CDR3 spans 11 residues. Trimming cost V 7 bases and J 2 bases, with 4 bases left between them. CDR1 and CDR2 (germline): MNHNS, SASEGT. This chain's CDR3 is CASTYTDTQYF. The CDR3 DNA reads as TGTGCCAGCACTTACACAGATACGCAGTATTTT.

The V gene is TRBV30, the J gene TRBJ1-4, with 7 bases fitting TRBD1. With 5 bases clipped from V and 4 bases from J, the junction kept 7 bases outside the gene matches. Germline loops: CDR1 GTSNPN, CDR2 SVGIG (reference sequence). This CDR3 region has 14 residues. This chain's CDR3 is CAWGIQGINEKLFF. DNA for the CDR3: TGTGCCTGGGGGATACAGGGGATTAATGAAAAACTGTTTTTT.

The chain couples TRBV18 to TRBJ2-1; 9 bases agree with TRBD2. Germline assignment: CDR1 KGHSH and CDR2 LQKENI. V was pared by 5 bases and J by 6 bases, with 8 bases of the junction left unmatched. The CDR3 is 15 amino acids. CDR3 amino acids: CASSGLAGSGNEQFF. The DNA for the CDR3 is TGTGCCAGCTCAGGTCTAGCGGGGTCGGGCAATGAGCAGTTCTTC.

This chain links TRBV10-2 with TRBJ2-7, with 8 bases matching TRBD1. The CDR3 extends over 13 amino acids. The V gene end was trimmed by 8 bases and the J gene end by 3 bases; junction bases not matched to a gene: 6. Germline loops: CDR1 WSHSY, CDR2 SAAADI. CDR3 in DNA: TGCGCCAGCCTAGGGACAGGAGGCTACGAGCAGTACTTC. Protein product: CASLGTGGYEQYF.

This rearrangement joins TRBV5-1 to TRBJ2-1; 8 bases are shared with TRBD2. CDR1 and CDR2 from the germline V gene are SGHRS and YFSETQ. V shed 4 bases and J 6 bases; nucleotides not matched to a gene: 12. This CDR3 has 16 residues. The CDR3 sequence: CASSLPRLASGNEQFF. The DNA of the CDR3 is TGCGCCAGCAGCCTTCCCAGACTAGCGTCGGGCAATGAGCAGTTCTTC.

The CDR3 loop is CAWTRGQNQPQHF. The CDR3 DNA is TGTGCCTGGACGCGGGGACAAAATCAGCCCCAGCATTTT. The chain combines TRBV30 with TRBJ1-5, with D possibly TRBD1 on 6 matching bases. CDR3 length equals 13 residues. In germline, CDR1 is GTSNPN, CDR2 SVGIG (reference sequence). With 4 bases removed from V and 4 bases from J, the gap between germline ends came to 11 bases.

The genes are TRBV28 and TRBJ2-6; D is ambiguous. The V end was cut by 7 bases, the J end by 0 bases, with 13 bases between. The CDR3 covers 16 residues. Germline V lookup: CDR1 MDHEN, CDR2 SYDVKM. The CDR3 loop reads CASTYPQSSGANVLTF. The DNA for the CDR3 is TGTGCCAGCACCTACCCCCAGAGCTCTGGGGCCAACGTCCTGACTTTC. The entire variable domain, with the rest obtained from reference TRBV28 and TRBJ2-6, is as follows: DVKVTQSSRYLVKRTGEKVFLECVQDMDHENMFWYRQDPGLGLRLIYFSYDVKMKEKGDIPEGYSVSREKKERFSLILESASTNQTSMYLCASTYPQSSGANVLTFGAGSRLTVL.

The V gene is TRBV5-6, the J gene TRBJ2-1; 12 nucleotides agree with TRBD2. Germline V gene sequence: CDR1 SGHDT, CDR2 YYEEEE. This CDR3 has 14 amino acids. V gave up 3 bases and J gave up 5 bases; unmatched junction bases: 0. The CDR3 coding sequence is TGTGCCAGCAGCTGGACTAGCGGGAACAATGAGCAGTTCTTC. Its protein product is CASSWTSGNNEQFF.

V and J are TRBV6-6 and TRBJ2-3; D may match TRBD1 or TRBD2 (5 bases each). CDR3 size: 13 residues. From germline, CDR1 is MNHNY and CDR2 SVGAGI (reference sequence). V was clipped by 9 bases and J by 1 base, with 11 bases between them. The CDR3 sequence is CASQGSGTDTQYF. CDR3 nucleotide sequence: TGTGCCAGTCAGGGTAGCGGCACAGATACGCAGTATTTT.

The chain couples TRBV6-1 to TRBJ2-1; TRBD1 matches 8 bases. V shed 5 bases and J 5 bases; nucleotides not matched to a gene: 5. CDR1 MNHNS and CDR2 SASEGT come from the germline V gene. There are 14 residues in the CDR3. The CDR3 DNA follows: TGTGCCAGCAGTCGGACAGGGAGGAACAATGAGCAGTTCTTC. Its translation: CASSRTGRNNEQFF.